This TCR beta chain was profiled in a study of control samples from healthy donors and cancer patients. The protocol was immunoSEQ multiplex PCR, while the TCRdb copy is restricted to in-frame clones and leaves out a portion. The table lists about 89,000 clones, approximately 87% of them singletons. What was sequenced was blood. This clonotype originated in a woman in her forties in good health.

The CDR3 reads CASSPKTAIVESLHF. The CDR3 DNA follows: TGTGCCAGCAGCCCGAAGACCGCTATTGTGGAGTCCCTCCACTTT. The V and J genes are TRBV7-2 and TRBJ1-6; D is unresolved. Looked up from germline, CDR1 is SGHTA and CDR2 is FQGNSA. The CDR3 spans 15 residues. The V and J ends lost 5 bases and 14 bases respectively, with 22 bases between them.